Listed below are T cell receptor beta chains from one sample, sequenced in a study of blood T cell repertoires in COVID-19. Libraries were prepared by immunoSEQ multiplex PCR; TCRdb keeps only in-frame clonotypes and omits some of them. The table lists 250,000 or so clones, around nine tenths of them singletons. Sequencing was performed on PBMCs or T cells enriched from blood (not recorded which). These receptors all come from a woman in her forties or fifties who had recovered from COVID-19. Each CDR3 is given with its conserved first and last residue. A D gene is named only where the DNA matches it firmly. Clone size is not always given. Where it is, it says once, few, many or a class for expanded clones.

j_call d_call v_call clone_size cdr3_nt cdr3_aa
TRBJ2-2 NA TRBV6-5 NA TGTGCCATCCAGGGGAGCGACACCGGGGAGCTGTTTTTT CAIQGSDTGELFF
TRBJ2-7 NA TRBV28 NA TGTGCCAGCAAACGACAGGAGCCCTACGAGCAGTACTTC CASKRQEPYEQYF
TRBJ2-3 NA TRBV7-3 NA TGTGCCAGCAGCTTCGGCGGGTCTAGCACAGATACGCAGTATTTT CASSFGGSSTDTQYF
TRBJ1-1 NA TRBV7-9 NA TGTGCCAGCAGCCCCGTGGGGCGATACACTGAAGCTTTCTTT CASSPVGRYTEAFF
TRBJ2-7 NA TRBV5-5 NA TGTGCCAGCAGCTTGGTTAGCGGACCCTACGAGCAGTACTTC CASSLVSGPYEQYF
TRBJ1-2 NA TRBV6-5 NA TGTGCCAGCAGGGGCGGGGGTCCCTATGGCTACACCTTC CASRGGGPYGYTF
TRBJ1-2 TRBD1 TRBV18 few TGTGCCAGCTCCTACACTGACAGGGGGTACTATGGCTACACCTTC CASSYTDRGYYGYTF
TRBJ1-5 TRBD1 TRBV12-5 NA TGTGCTAGTGGTTTGAGCACAGGGGGGGCCAATCAGCCCCAGCATTTT CASGLSTGGANQPQHF
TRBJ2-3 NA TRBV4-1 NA TGCGCCAGCAGTCGGGGAGATACGCAGTATTTT CASSRGDTQYF
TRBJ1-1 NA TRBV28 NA TGTGCCAGCAAAAACAACAGAAACACTGAAGCTTTCTTT CASKNNRNTEAFF
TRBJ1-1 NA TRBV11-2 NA TGTGCCAGCAGCCTAGAGGGCGTGGCGAACACTGAAGCTTTCTTT CASSLEGVANTEAFF
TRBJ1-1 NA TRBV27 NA TGTGCCACCCGGGGTGGACAGAAGAACACTGAAGCTTTCTTT CATRGGQKNTEAFF
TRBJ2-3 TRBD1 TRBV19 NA TGTGCCAGTCGAACAGGGGGCACAGATACGCAGTATTTT CASRTGGTDTQYF
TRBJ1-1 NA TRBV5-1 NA TGCGCCAGCAGCACGGGACAACAGAACACTGAAGCTTTCTTT CASSTGQQNTEAFF
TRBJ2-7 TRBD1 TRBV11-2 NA TGTGCCAGCAGCACTTTGACAGGGAAAAACTACGAGCAGTACTTC CASSTLTGKNYEQYF
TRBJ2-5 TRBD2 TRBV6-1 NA TGTGCCAGCAGTGAGTTTAGCGGGAGTATGGAGACCCAGTACTTC CASSEFSGSMETQYF
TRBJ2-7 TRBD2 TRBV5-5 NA TGTGCCAGCAGGCTCCCGGGGGGGGGCAATAACGAGCAGTACTTC CASRLPGGGNNEQYF
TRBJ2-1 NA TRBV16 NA TGTGCCAGCAGCCAATCGTCGAGTTTCTATGAGCAGTTCTTC CASSQSSSFYEQFF
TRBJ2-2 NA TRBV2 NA TGTGCCAGCAAATCCGTGCAGGAGAACACCGGGGAGCTGTTTTTT CASKSVQENTGELFF
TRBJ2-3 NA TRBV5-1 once TGCGCCAGCAGTCCTGGGGGGTTCGATACGCAGTATTTT CASSPGGFDTQYF
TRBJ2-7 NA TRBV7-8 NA TGTGCCAGCAGCTTCCGGGACTCCTCCTACGAGCAGTACTTC CASSFRDSSYEQYF
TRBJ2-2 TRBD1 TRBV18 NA TGTGCCAGCTCACTGAACGGACAGGGGGAAATTAACACCGGGGAGCTGTTTTTT CASSLNGQGEINTGELFF
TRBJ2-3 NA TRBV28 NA TGTGCCAGCAGTCCCGACAGGCCAGCCACAGATACGCAGTATTTT CASSPDRPATDTQYF
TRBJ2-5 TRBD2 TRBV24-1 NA TGTGCCACCAGTGAATTGGGGGGGGGAGAGACCCAGTACTTC CATSELGGGETQYF
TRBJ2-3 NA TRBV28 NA TGTGCCAGCAGCCCCCCCGAATTGGAGGGGTTGGCAGATACGCAGTATTTT CASSPPELEGLADTQYF
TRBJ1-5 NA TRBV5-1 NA TGCGCCAGCAGCCCAAACGGGGGGAGCAATCAGCCCCAGCATTTT CASSPNGGSNQPQHF
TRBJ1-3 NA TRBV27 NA TGTGCCAGCCGACAGGTCTCTGGAAACACCATATATTTT CASRQVSGNTIYF
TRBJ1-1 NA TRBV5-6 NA TGTGCCAGCAGCCCCGACAGAAGGAACACTGAAGCTTTCTTT CASSPDRRNTEAFF
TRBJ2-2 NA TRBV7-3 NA TGTGCCAGCAGCCCACAACCTAGCAGGAGTTCCGGGGAGCTGTTTTTT CASSPQPSRSSGELFF
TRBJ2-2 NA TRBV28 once TGTGCCAGCAGTTTAGACCAGGCTTGGACCGGGGAGCTGTTTTTT CASSLDQAWTGELFF
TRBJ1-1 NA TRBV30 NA TGTGCCTGGAGTCAGGACACTGAAGCTTTCTTT CAWSQDTEAFF
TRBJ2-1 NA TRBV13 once TGTGCCAGCAGCCCAGGTGGCAATGAGCAGTTCTTC CASSPGGNEQFF
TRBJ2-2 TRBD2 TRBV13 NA TGTGCCAGCAGCTTTTTGCTGGGCGGGAGGGGCACCGGGGAGCTGTTTTTT CASSFLLGGRGTGELFF
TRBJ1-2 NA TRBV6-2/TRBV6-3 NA TGTGCCAGCAGTTACTCGCTCGGTGCGAACTATGGCTACACCTTC CASSYSLGANYGYTF
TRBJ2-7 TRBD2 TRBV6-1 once TGTGCCAGCAGTGGGACTAGCGGGAGGGTGAACTACGAGCAGTACTTC CASSGTSGRVNYEQYF
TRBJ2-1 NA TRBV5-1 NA TGCGCCAGCAGCTTGTTACAGGGCAATGAGCAGTTCTTC CASSLLQGNEQFF
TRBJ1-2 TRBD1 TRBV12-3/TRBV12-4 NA TGTGCCAGCAGCGGACAGGGGGGGATTGGCTACACCTTC CASSGQGGIGYTF
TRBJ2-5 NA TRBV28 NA TGTGCCAGCAGTTCCCTACGGGGGGCGAGGGAGACCCAGTACTTC CASSSLRGARETQYF
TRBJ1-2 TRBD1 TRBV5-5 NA TGTGCCAGCAGCTTGGGGGACAGTTACTATGGCTACACCTTC CASSLGDSYYGYTF
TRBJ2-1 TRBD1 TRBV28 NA TGTGCCAGCAGCTCCGGGACAGGATCGTACAATGAGCAGTTCTTC CASSSGTGSYNEQFF
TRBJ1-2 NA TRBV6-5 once TGTGCCAGCAGGCACTTCGGGGAAGCTAACTATGGCTACACCTTC CASRHFGEANYGYTF
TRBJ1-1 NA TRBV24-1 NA TGTGCCACCAGTGATTATGACAGTACTGGGACTGAAGCTTTCTTT CATSDYDSTGTEAFF
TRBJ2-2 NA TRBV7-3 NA TGTGCCAGCAGCCCCAGGTCCCAAGCCGGGGAGCTGTTTTTT CASSPRSQAGELFF
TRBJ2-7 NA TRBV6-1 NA TGTGCCAGCAGTGAGGGCCCGCAGCCTATACCCTACGAGCAGTACTTC CASSEGPQPIPYEQYF
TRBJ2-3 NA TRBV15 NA TGTGCCACCAGCAGAGGGGGGGTAGCGACAGATACGCAGTATTTT CATSRGGVATDTQYF
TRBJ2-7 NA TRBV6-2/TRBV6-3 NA TGTGCCAGCAGTCGGTCCCTAGCGGAGCAGTACTTC CASSRSLAEQYF
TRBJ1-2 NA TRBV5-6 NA TGTGCCAGCGTCACCTCCCATGGGTTGGTAGCTAGCTATGGCTACACCTTC CASVTSHGLVASYGYTF
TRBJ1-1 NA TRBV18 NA TGTGCCAGCTCGCCGAGTCAGGGGATTACTGAAGCTTTCTTT CASSPSQGITEAFF
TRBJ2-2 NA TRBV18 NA TGTGCCAGCTCACGATTTGCCGAGCAGAACACCGGGGAGCTGTTTTTT CASSRFAEQNTGELFF
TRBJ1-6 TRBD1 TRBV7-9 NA TGTGCCAGCAGGCATGGGACAGTTGGCTCACCCCTCCACTTT CASRHGTVGSPLHF
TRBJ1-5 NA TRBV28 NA TGTGCCAGCATCCTCGGGGGGGGGTATCAGCCCCAGCATTTT CASILGGGYQPQHF
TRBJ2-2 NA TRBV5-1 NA TGTGCCAGCAGCTTACTGCCAACCACCGGGGAGCTGTTTTTT CASSLLPTTGELFF
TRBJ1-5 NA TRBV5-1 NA TGCGCCAGCAGCTTGGGAAAGGACACCCCCCAGCATTTT CASSLGKDTPQHF
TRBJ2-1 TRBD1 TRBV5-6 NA TGTGCCAGCAGCTTGGGTCCCGGGACAGTTGGGCAGTTCTTC CASSLGPGTVGQFF
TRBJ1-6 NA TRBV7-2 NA TGTGCCAGCAGCTTGTGGTCTGGAGATAATTCACCCCTCCACTTT CASSLWSGDNSPLHF
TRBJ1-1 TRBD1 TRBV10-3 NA TGTGCCATCACCAGGACAGGGGGCACCACTGAAGCTTTCTTT CAITRTGGTTEAFF
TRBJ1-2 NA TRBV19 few TGTGCCAGTAGTATTACAGCCGACTATGGCTACACCTTC CASSITADYGYTF
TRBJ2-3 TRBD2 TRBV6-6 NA TGTGCCAGCAGCCGACTAGCGGCATACCTCCCTAGCACAGATACGCAGTATTTT CASSRLAAYLPSTDTQYF
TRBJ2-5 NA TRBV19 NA TGTGCCAGTAGTCCCGGGACAACGGTGATTGAGACCCAGTACTTC CASSPGTTVIETQYF